This TCR beta chain emerged from a study of T cell responses to AZD1222 COVID-19 vaccine. Study conclusions and caveats: Most donors were white British and more were female, and clonal diversity was possibly underestimated. After the peak T cell response, and only then, were repertoires sampled.

Trimming left V 2 bases short and J 1 base short, with 8 bases between. CDR1 SEHNR and CDR2 FQNEAQ come from the germline V gene (reference sequence). CDR3 size: 14 residues. TCRdb's table, derived via immunoSEQ multiplex PCR, lists solely in-frame clones and lacks some. Among about 220,000 clones listed, roughly 91% were seen once. To note about this clone: What it binds is unknown.

The source was peripheral blood, collected on day 0 of MenACWY control vaccination. The V gene is TRBV7-9, the J gene TRBJ1-1; D ambiguous. This receptor was identified in an adult in good health. CDR3 in amino acids: CASSLRQENTEAFF. The CDR3 coding sequence is TGTGCCAGCAGCTTACGGCAGGAGAACACTGAAGCTTTCTTT.